Listed here are 24 T cell receptor beta chains from one sample, sequenced in a study of regulatory dendritic cells for organ transplantation. Clones were read by immunoSEQ multiplex PCR, and TCRdb kept only the in-frame ones, dropping some. In the table there are some 13,000 clones, 79% of which are singletons. The antigens for these receptors are not known. Sorted T cells were CFSE-labeled and cultured 5 days with allogeneic regulatory or mature dendritic cells at 1:10. The sample comprised naive CD8+ T cells from blood cultured with regulatory dendritic cells. Subset noted: CD45RA+ naive T cells. All receptors come from a human donor in good health.

The rearrangement uses TRBV9 and TRBJ2-1; 10 positions match TRBD2. J gave up 3 bases and V 0 bases, and 0 bases lay outside the gene matches. This CDR3 is built from 15 residues. Germline V gene sequence: CDR1 SGDLS, CDR2 YYNGEE. In nucleotides, the CDR3 is TGTGCCAGCAGCGTAGCTAGCGGGGGCTACAATGAGCAGTTCTTC. Translating it yields CASSVASGGYNEQFF.

The J gene is TRBJ1-4, the V gene TRBV6-1; D might be TRBD1 (6 bases). Germline assignment: CDR1 MNHNS and CDR2 SASEGT. This CDR3 has 15 amino acids. V was trimmed by 1 base and J by 5 bases, leaving 11 bases between them. CDR3: CASSEVGASNEKLFF. The CDR3 DNA follows: TGTGCCAGCAGTGAAGTGGGGGCTTCGAATGAAAAACTGTTTTTT.

This chain uses TRBV9 with TRBJ2-3; 13 nucleotides match TRBD2. CDR3 size: 16 residues. In germline, CDR1 is SGDLS, CDR2 YYNGEE. V dropped 4 bases and J dropped 5; count of bases not matched to a gene: 7. The CDR3 DNA follows: TGTGCCAGCAGCCCCACTAGCGGGGGGGATGTAGATACGCAGTATTTT. Its protein product is CASSPTSGGDVDTQYF.

V and J are TRBV4-1 and TRBJ2-3; 12 bases align to TRBD2. Per germline, CDR1 MGHRA and CDR2 YSYEKL. The CDR3 extends over 18 amino acids. J gave up 0 bases and V 4 bases, and 8 bases lay outside the gene matches. The CDR3 spells CASSRDLTSGGSTDTQYF. CDR3 in DNA: TGCGCCAGCAGCCGGGACCTGACTAGCGGGGGAAGCACAGATACGCAGTATTTT.

In its sample, this clone was seen a few times. The chain employs TRBV5-1 and TRBJ1-5, with 9 nucleotides matching TRBD1. Germline V gives CDR1 SGHRS, CDR2 YFSETQ. V dropped 0 bases and J dropped 5; count of bases not matched to a gene: 6. The CDR3 totals 16 residues. The CDR3 DNA reads as TGCGCCAGCAGCTTGGGGGACAGGGAGGTGGATCAGCCCCAGCATTTT. Its protein is CASSLGDREVDQPQHF. Complete variable domain (other parts from reference TRBV5-1 and TRBJ1-5): KAGVTQTPRYLIKTRGQQVTLSCSPISGHRSVSWYQQTPGQGLQFLFEYFSETQRNKGNFPGRFSGRQFSNSRSEMNVSTLELGDSALYLCASSLGDREVDQPQHFGDGTRLSIL.

The table lists this clone with a count of one. The genes are TRBV7-9 and TRBJ1-6; TRBD1 matches at 7 bases. Per the germline V gene, CDR1 is SEHNR and CDR2 is FQNEAQ (reference sequence). The CDR3 consists of 15 residues. Trimming removed 5 bases from V and 8 bases from J; junction bases left unmatched: 9. The DNA for the CDR3 is TGTGCCAGCAGCCCATCGACAGGGCAATATTCACCCCTCCACTTT. Protein product: CASSPSTGQYSPLHF.

This rearrangement joins TRBV2 to TRBJ2-1, with TRBD2 matching over 12 bases. Per germline, CDR1 SNHLY and CDR2 FYNNEI. Trimming at V came to 9 bases and at J to 2 bases, leaving 2 bases not matched to a gene. The CDR3 is 14 residues long. The CDR3 here is CARRLAGAYNEQFF. The DNA for the CDR3 is TGTGCCAGGAGACTAGCGGGGGCCTACAATGAGCAGTTCTTC.

The chain carries TRBV4-2 and TRBJ2-1, with 7 positions matching TRBD2. The junction had 11 bases not matched to a gene; V was cut back by 0 bases and J by 3 bases. The CDR3 contains 18 residues. In germline, CDR1 is LGHNA, CDR2 YNFKEQ. CDR3 loop: CASSQEVVTGGLYNEQFF. CDR3 in DNA: TGTGCCAGCAGCCAAGAAGTGGTGACGGGGGGACTCTACAATGAGCAGTTCTTC.

The chain combines TRBV30 with TRBJ1-1; D is possibly TRBD1 (5 bases). Trimming removed 3 bases at V and 11 bases at J, with 19 bases between. CDR1 and CDR2 from the germline V gene are GTSNPN and SVGIG (reference sequence). The CDR3 sequence is 13 residues long. Here the CDR3 DNA reads TGTGCCTGGAGGGAGTACTGGGGGACTGGGGCTTTCTTT. Its protein is CAWREYWGTGAFF.

The genes are TRBV4-3 and TRBJ2-3; 7 bases align to TRBD1. Trimming at V came to 4 bases and at J to 0 bases, leaving 4 bases not matched to a gene. The length of the CDR3 is 15 residues. Germline values: CDR1 LGHNA, CDR2 YSLEER. This CDR3 is CASSRRDRSTDTQYF. The CDR3 bases are TGCGCCAGCAGCCGCCGGGACAGAAGCACAGATACGCAGTATTTT.

The chain employs TRBV19 and TRBJ1-5; no reliable D call. The CDR3 has 13 residues. The V end was cut by 6 bases, the J end by 6 bases, with 12 bases between. The V gene's germline CDR1 is LNHDA and CDR2 SQIVND (reference sequence). This chain's CDR3 is CASRPAGVQPQHF. CDR3 bases: TGTGCCAGTAGGCCCGCCGGGGTTCAGCCCCAGCATTTT.

In its sample, this clone was seen a few times. The chain couples TRBV10-3 to TRBJ2-7; D might be TRBD2 (6 bases). Trimming left V 4 bases short and J 0 bases short, with 13 bases between. There are 15 residues in the CDR3. Germline values: CDR1 ENHRY, CDR2 SYGVKD. CDR3 coding DNA: TGTGCCATCAGTGTAGCGGACCCGAGCTCCTACGAGCAGTACTTC. The encoded protein is CAISVADPSSYEQYF.

The J gene is TRBJ2-7, the V gene TRBV7-9; D unresolved. V was clipped by 2 bases and J by 2 bases, with 13 bases between them. Per germline, CDR1 SEHNR and CDR2 FQNEAQ (reference sequence). This CDR3 contains 15 residues. The CDR3 nucleotides read TGTGCCAGCAGCTTACAACTGCACCAAACCTACGAGCAGTACTTC. The encoded protein is CASSLQLHQTYEQYF.

The chain carries TRBV4-2 and TRBJ2-1, with 7 bases matching TRBD2. Germline CDR1 and CDR2: LGHNA and YNFKEQ. The CDR3 loop spans 16 amino acids. The V segment lost 0 bases and the J segment 4 bases; nucleotides outside the gene matches: 6. DNA of the CDR3: TGTGCCAGCAGCCAAGATATAGCGGGCTCGTACAATGAGCAGTTCTTC. Translated: CASSQDIAGSYNEQFF.

This rearrangement joins TRBV2 to TRBJ2-7; D is unclear. Germline V gene lookup returns CDR1 SNHLY and CDR2 FYNNEI. V lost 10 bases and J 4 bases, leaving 8 bases between the germline ends. The CDR3 spans 10 residues. This CDR3 is CATVGYEQYF. In DNA, the CDR3 is TGTGCCACCGTCGGTTACGAGCAGTACTTC.

This chain uses TRBV15 with TRBJ1-2, with D maybe TRBD1 (6 bases). Germline values: CDR1 LNHNV, CDR2 YYDKDF (reference sequence). CDR3 length: 16 residues. V was trimmed by 0 bases and J by 4 bases, leaving 15 bases between them. For the CDR3, the DNA is TGTGCCACCAGCAGAGAGGCGGCAGGGGCGTTCTATGGCTACACCTTC. It translates to CATSREAAGAFYGYTF.

The gene calls are TRBV10-3 and TRBJ2-7; 11 bases are shared with TRBD1. The V segment lost 6 bases and the J segment 6 bases; nucleotides outside the gene matches: 4. CDR1 is ENHRY and CDR2 is SYGVKD in the germline V gene. CDR3 size: 13 residues. CDR3: CAIRDGTGGEQYF. The CDR3 region has the DNA TGTGCCATCAGGGATGGGACAGGGGGCGAGCAGTACTTC.

This chain joins TRBV4-1 and TRBJ1-1; D not certain. Germline V gene data show CDR1 as MGHRA and CDR2 as YSYEKL. CDR3 size: 14 residues. V dropped 0 bases and J dropped 4 bases, with 9 bases sitting between them. For the CDR3, the DNA is TGCGCCAGCAGCCAAGATCGAGGGTTCACTGAAGCTTTCTTT. It translates to CASSQDRGFTEAFF.

The chain carries TRBV5-6 and TRBJ1-6, with 10 bases lining up with TRBD1. The V and J ends lost 4 bases and 3 bases, in that order; junction bases with no gene match: 10. The CDR3 contains 18 residues. Looked up from germline, CDR1 is SGHDT and CDR2 is YYEEEE. CDR3 in amino acids: CASSRGTGVALYNSPLHF. Here the CDR3 DNA reads TGTGCCAGCAGCAGAGGGACAGGGGTCGCCCTCTATAATTCACCCCTCCACTTT.

In DNA, the CDR3 is TGTGCCAGCAGCTACGGGACAGGGGGCATCTACGAGCAGTACTTC. Translating it yields CASSYGTGGIYEQYF. The J gene is TRBJ2-7, the V gene TRBV5-6, with 12 positions matching TRBD1. Trimming at V came to 3 bases and at J to 3 bases, leaving 4 bases not matched to a gene. CDR1 SGHDT and CDR2 YYEEEE come from the germline V gene. The CDR3 sequence is 15 residues long.

The chain carries TRBV11-3 and TRBJ1-1, with a weak D call TRBD1 (6 bases). CDR3 length: 13 amino acids. CDR1 is SGHNT and CDR2 is YENEEA in the germline V gene. V gave up 5 bases and J gave up 1 base, with 8 bases separating them. CDR3 in amino acids: CASSTGRNTEAFF. In DNA, the CDR3 is TGTGCCAGCAGCACAGGGAGGAACACTGAAGCTTTCTTT.

This chain joins TRBV6-6 and TRBJ2-2; 13 bases fit TRBD2. Germline CDR1 is MNHNY and CDR2 is SVGAGI (reference sequence). The CDR3 covers 15 residues. V shed 7 bases and J 8 bases; nucleotides not matched to a gene: 7. The CDR3 region is CASTALAGGPGELFF. As DNA, the CDR3 is TGTGCCAGCACCGCACTAGCGGGGGGGCCAGGGGAGCTGTTTTTT.

The gene calls are TRBV4-2 and TRBJ1-5, with 9 bases that match TRBD1. Losses at the gene ends were 1 base for V and 6 bases for J; bases not matched to a gene: 7. Germline assignment: CDR1 LGHNA and CDR2 YNFKEQ. The CDR3 has 16 amino acids. The CDR3 reads CASSQGRDRVGQPQHF. CDR3 nucleotide sequence: TGTGCCAGCAGCCAAGGACGGGACAGGGTGGGTCAGCCCCAGCATTTT.

V gene TRBV6-5 combines with J gene TRBJ1-3; D might be TRBD1 (6 bases). CDR1 is MNHEY, CDR2 SVGAGI, per germline. Trimming cost V 1 base and J 2 bases, with 9 bases left between them. The CDR3 is 15 amino acids. CDR3 in amino acids: CASSYYSGAGNTIYF. In nucleotides, the CDR3 is TGTGCCAGCAGTTACTATTCAGGGGCTGGAAACACCATATATTTT.